These 27 T cell receptor beta chains came from one sample sequenced in a study of T cells in Graves' hyperthyroidism and ophthalmopathy. What was amplified from RNA transcripts were TCR beta CDR3 regions. An initial round of RT-PCR targeting the TCR CDR3 relied on the HTBI primer set. TCRdb analysed the multiplex PCR reads with MiXCR anew, one entry per CDR3 protein. The sample has approximately 400,000 distinct CDR3 sequences, around 15% seen once. Specimen: blood. These receptors were collected from a woman aged 25 to 45 with Graves' ophthalmopathy.

This clonotype turned up a few times. The chain uses TRBV4-1 and TRBJ2-1; no definite D call. V shed 5 bases and J shed 5 bases, with 10 bases lying between them. The CDR3 is 13 amino acids. Germline values: CDR1 MGHRA, CDR2 YSYEKL. CDR3 sequence reads: CASSEIMDNEQFF. As DNA, the CDR3 is TGCGCCAGCAGCGAAATCATGGACAATGAGCAGTTCTTC.

This clonotype was counted at least ten times. The chain carries TRBV5-1 and TRBJ1-2, with a tentative D call TRBD1 (5 bases). In germline, CDR1 is SGHRS, CDR2 YFSETQ. This CDR3 is 13 amino acids long. Between the trimmed V and J ends, which lost 4 bases and 4 bases, there was a span of 11 bases. CDR3 in DNA: TGCGCCAGCAGCCCTGACAGCTTCTATGGCTACACCTTC. It is translated as CASSPDSFYGYTF.

As concerns this clonotype: This may be a read error: a much more frequent sequence differs by one nucleotide. The gene calls are TRBV15 and TRBJ1-5; perhaps TRBD1 as D (5 bases). The V gene lost 11 bases and the J gene lost 0 bases, with 20 bases spanning the gap. The CDR3 sequence is 16 residues long. CDR1 LNHNV and CDR2 YYDKDF come from the germline V gene (reference sequence). This chain's CDR3 is CAPGGIVAYSNQPQHF. DNA of the CDR3: TGTGCCCCTGGGGGGATTGTGGCTTATAGCAATCAGCCCCAGCATTTT.

This clonotype was picked up many times. This chain joins TRBV5-5 and TRBJ1-2; TRBD1 matches at 8 bases. Germline lookup yields CDR1 SGHKS and CDR2 YYEKEE (reference sequence). Germline trimming cut 4 bases from V and 2 bases from J; bases unmatched to any gene: 4. The CDR3 extends over 14 amino acids. The CDR3 bases are TGTGCCAGCAGCGTATGGACAGGGAACTATGGCTACACCTTC. Amino acid sequence: CASSVWTGNYGYTF.

This clonotype was seen only once. The chain combines TRBV9 with TRBJ2-2; tentative D call: TRBD1 (6 bases). Germline values: CDR1 SGDLS, CDR2 YYNGEE. CDR3 length: 17 amino acids. V dropped 0 bases and J dropped 4 bases, with 16 bases sitting between them. CDR3: CASSVGGSGVRTGELFF. The CDR3 region has the DNA TGTGCCAGCAGCGTAGGGGGCTCAGGGGTGCGCACCGGGGAGCTGTTTTTT.

This clonotype was picked up many times. CDR3 sequence: CSARNHGATEAGYTF. CDR3 nucleotide sequence: TGCAGTGCTAGAAACCACGGGGCGACTGAAGCTGGCTACACCTTC. The gene calls are TRBV20-1 and TRBJ1-2; possible D gene TRBD1, 5 bases. CDR1 is DFQATT and CDR2 is SNEGSKA in the germline V gene (reference sequence). V was clipped by 2 bases and J by 7 bases, with 20 bases between them. This CDR3 is built from 15 residues.

For this clonotype: The junction departs from germline at one end; a sequencing error may be responsible. V and J are TRBV12-3 or TRBV12-4 and TRBJ2-3; TRBD2 aligns across 12 bases. This CDR3 is built from 15 residues. The CDR3 loop is CASSLAGGLRNTQYF. Here the CDR3 DNA reads TGTGCCAGCAGTCTAGCGGGGGGGCTCAGGAATACGCAGTATTTT.

This clonotype has at least ten counts. The chain couples TRBV10-3 to TRBJ2-3; D unclear. This CDR3 is 15 amino acids long. The germline V gene has CDR1 ENHRY and CDR2 SYGVKD. Trimming took off 3 bases at V and 5 bases at J, with 15 bases between the two ends. CDR3 coding DNA: TGTGCCATCAGTGATGGAGAACTCCCCGGAGATACGCAGTATTTT. This translates into CAISDGELPGDTQYF.

This clonotype showed up many times. V and J are TRBV20-1 and TRBJ1-5; maybe TRBD1 (6 bases). CDR1 is DFQATT and CDR2 is SNEGSKA in the germline V gene (reference sequence). CDR3 length: 17 amino acids. The V end lost 3 bases, the J end lost 4 bases, and 22 bases lay between the germline ends. CDR3 coding DNA: TGCAGTGCTAGTCTGAGCACCCGATGGGGGGCTAATCAGCCCCAGCATTTT. This codes for CSASLSTRWGANQPQHF.

This clonotype was seen many times. The chain recombines TRBV28 with TRBJ2-5; 9 nucleotides align to TRBD2. The CDR3 consists of 17 residues. Germline values: CDR1 MDHEN, CDR2 SYDVKM. V shed 6 bases and J 5 bases; nucleotides not matched to a gene: 16. This CDR3 reads CASSPLPWGLAQETQYF. The CDR3 nucleotides are TGTGCCAGCAGCCCGCTCCCCTGGGGACTAGCACAGGAGACCCAGTACTTC.

The sample holds many counts of this clonotype. The V and J genes are TRBV4-1 and TRBJ1-2; D not resolved. V was trimmed by 3 bases and J by 3 bases, leaving 20 bases between them. CDR1 is MGHRA, CDR2 YSYEKL, per germline. CDR3 length equals 17 residues. CDR3 region: CASSQTIDAILDYGYTF. CDR3 sequence (DNA): TGCGCCAGCAGCCAGACCATCGACGCGATCCTGGACTATGGCTACACCTTC.

The V call is TRBV2, the J call TRBJ2-1; D may match TRBD1 or TRBD2 (5 bases each). V was trimmed by 1 base and J by 6 bases, leaving 16 bases between them. Germline V gene data show CDR1 as SNHLY and CDR2 as FYNNEI. The CDR3 loop spans 16 amino acids. Here the CDR3 reads CASSEETGGYFNEQFF. CDR3 nucleotides: TGTGCCAGCAGTGAAGAGACTGGGGGATACTTCAATGAGCAGTTCTTC.

The rearrangement joins TRBV7-2 to TRBJ2-7; D might be TRBD2 (5 bases). V lost 1 base and J lost 6, with 16 bases in between. The CDR3 has 15 amino acids. Germline CDR1 reads SGHTA; CDR2 reads FQGNSA. Written as DNA, the CDR3 is TGTGCCAGCAGCTTAGAAGGACCCCGGAGGTTCGAGCAGTACTTC. Protein product: CASSLEGPRRFEQYF.

This clonotype was seen repeatedly, ten times or more. This chain uses TRBV11-2 with TRBJ1-6; D gene uncertain. The CDR3 loop spans 13 amino acids. V was clipped by 5 bases and J by 8 bases, with 10 bases between them. CDR1 SGHAT and CDR2 FQNNGV come from the germline V gene. In DNA, the CDR3 is TGTGCCAGCAGCCCTAGATTCGATTCACCCCTCCACTTT. Encoded protein: CASSPRFDSPLHF.

This clonotype was counted many times. V gene TRBV11-2 combines with J gene TRBJ1-1, with TRBD1 matching 10 bases. The CDR3 sequence is 15 residues long. Losses at the gene ends were 0 bases for V and 7 bases for J; bases not matched to a gene: 5. Germline lookup yields CDR1 SGHAT and CDR2 FQNNGV. CDR3 nucleotide sequence: TGTGCCAGCAGCTTAGACCGGGACAGGGGAGGTGAAGCTTTCTTT. It yields the protein CASSLDRDRGGEAFF. The full variable domain, rest sourced from reference TRBV11-2 and TRBJ1-1, is EAGVAQSPRYKIIEKRQSVAFWCNPISGHATLYWYQQILGQGPKLLIQFQNNGVVDDSQLPKDRFSAERLKGVDSTLKIQPAKLEDSAVYLCASSLDRDRGGEAFFGQGTRLTVV.

Notes on this clonotype: With a much larger clone just one base away, this may be a read error. V and J are TRBV30 and TRBJ1-3; D is possibly TRBD1 (5 bases). V was cut by 1 base and J by 4 bases, with 14 bases left in between. Germline CDR1 is GTSNPN and CDR2 is SVGIG (reference sequence). The CDR3 contains 15 residues. The CDR3 protein is CAWSARWGSGNTIYF. For the CDR3, the DNA is TGTGCCTGGAGTGCACGGTGGGGGTCCGGAAACACCATATATTTT. Full variable domain (missing parts from reference TRBV30 and TRBJ1-3): SQTIHQWPATLVQPVGSPLSLECTVEGTSNPNLYWYRQAAGRGLQLLFYSVGIGQISSEVPQNLSASRPQDRQFILSSKKLLLSDSGFYLCAWSARWGSGNTIYFGEGSWLTVV.

This clonotype was counted ten times or more. This chain connects TRBV20-1 to TRBJ2-3; the match to TRBD2 covers 12 bases. The CDR3 contains 19 residues. Germline V lookup: CDR1 DFQATT, CDR2 SNEGSKA (reference sequence). V lost 0 bases, J lost 4 bases, and 14 bases stayed unmatched. As DNA, the CDR3 is TGCAGTGCTAGAGATTACTCGCTAGCGGGGGGGCCTAGGGCAGATACGCAGTATTTT. Amino acids: CSARDYSLAGGPRADTQYF.

The V call is TRBV27, the J call TRBJ2-7; 9 nucleotides line up with TRBD1. The germline CDR1 and CDR2 sequences are MNHEY and SMNVEV (reference sequence). This CDR3 has 16 amino acids. J gave up 5 bases and V 10 bases, and 18 bases lay outside the gene matches. CDR3 sequence (DNA): TGTGCCACTCTTTTCGGGACAGGGTCGGTGATTGACGAGCAGTACTTC. It specifies CATLFGTGSVIDEQYF.

This clonotype was seen repeatedly, ten times or more. The chain is built from TRBV7-8 and TRBJ1-2; D unclear. The CDR3 loop spans 18 amino acids. Germline V gene sequence: CDR1 SGHVS, CDR2 FQNEAQ. Trimming pared 1 base from V and 4 bases from J, leaving 22 bases between. The CDR3 is CASSLDSPYSSTPYGYTF. The CDR3 DNA is TGTGCCAGCAGCTTAGACAGTCCCTACTCTTCAACCCCCTATGGCTACACCTTC.

This clonotype has more than one count but fewer than ten. One end of the junction fails to match germline, which may point to a read error. V and J are TRBV27 and TRBJ2-7, with D possibly TRBD1 on 6 matching bases. CDR1 is MNHEY, CDR2 SMNVEV, per germline (reference sequence). The CDR3 spans 14 residues. CDR3 bases: TGTGCCAGCAGCCCACAGGGACCCACCTACGGGCAGTACTTC. This gives the protein CASSPQGPTYGQYF.

At least ten counts were recorded for this clonotype. The gene calls are TRBV7-3 and TRBJ2-5; 11 bases fit TRBD2. Trimming removed 6 bases from V and 1 base from J; junction bases left unmatched: 7. Germline CDR1 SGHTA, CDR2 FQGTGA. This CDR3 has 16 amino acids. The CDR3 bases are TGTGCCAGCAGTCCGAATAGCGGGGGGGCCCAAGAGACCCAGTACTTC. Encoded protein: CASSPNSGGAQETQYF. The full variable domain, rest sourced from reference TRBV7-3 and TRBJ2-5, is GAGVSQTPSNKVTEKGKYVELRCDPISGHTALYWYRQSLGQGPEFLIYFQGTGAADDSGLPNDRFFAVRPEGSVSTLKIQRTERGDSAVYLCASSPNSGGAQETQYFGPGTRLLVL.

This clonotype was picked up many times. The rearrangement uses TRBV7-2 and TRBJ2-7; D not certain. The CDR3 loop spans 16 amino acids. Trimming took 0 bases from V and 0 from J, leaving 12 bases between them. Looked up from germline, CDR1 is SGHTA and CDR2 is FQGNSA. Here the CDR3 reads CASSLASQGGSYEQYF. DNA for the CDR3: TGTGCCAGCAGCTTAGCCTCCCAAGGCGGCTCCTACGAGCAGTACTTC.

This clonotype has a count of ten or more. The chain is built from TRBV15 and TRBJ2-3; D is undetermined. Germline CDR1 LNHNV, CDR2 YYDKDF (reference sequence). Trimming stripped 0 bases from V and 8 bases from J, with 6 bases between. This CDR3 region has 12 residues. CDR3 in amino acids: CATSRDEATQYF. CDR3 nucleotides: TGTGCCACCAGCAGAGATGAGGCTACGCAGTATTTT.

The rearrangement links TRBV9 to TRBJ2-2; D is ambiguous. The V gene's germline CDR1 is SGDLS and CDR2 YYNGEE. The V end lost 0 bases, the J end lost 6 bases, and 12 bases lay between the germline ends. This CDR3 is 15 amino acids long. CDR3 coding DNA: TGTGCCAGCAGCGTAGTGTCAGGTGCGGCCGGGGAGCTGTTTTTT. It translates to CASSVVSGAAGELFF.

The rearrangement joins TRBV2 to TRBJ1-6; D is undetermined. CDR1 is SNHLY and CDR2 is FYNNEI in the germline V gene. The CDR3 is 14 amino acids. V shed 4 bases and J shed 10 bases, with 14 bases lying between them. The DNA for the CDR3 is TGTGCCAGCAGTGCGTCGATCCCTCGATCACCCCTCCACTTT. Encoded protein: CASSASIPRSPLHF.

In its sample, this clonotype was seen many times. The J gene is TRBJ2-3, the V gene TRBV27; tentatively, D is TRBD1 (6 bases). Deletions cut 1 base from V and 5 bases from J, with 13 bases between. Looked up from germline, CDR1 is MNHEY and CDR2 is SMNVEV (reference sequence). This CDR3 contains 15 residues. The CDR3 coding sequence is TGTGCCAGCAGTTTATACCAGGGGAACAGAGATACGCAGTATTTT. Amino acid sequence: CASSLYQGNRDTQYF.

This clonotype occurred many times. The chain links TRBV18 to TRBJ1-5, with a weak D call TRBD1 (6 bases). The CDR3 has 16 amino acids. In germline, CDR1 is KGHSH, CDR2 LQKENI. Deletions cut 3 bases from V and 5 bases from J, with 17 bases between. The CDR3 DNA is TGTGCCAGCTCACCGGACGACAGGAGCCTTTATCAGCCCCAGCATTTT. As protein: CASSPDDRSLYQPQHF.